This T cell receptor beta chain came from a study of robustness of blood B and T cell sequencing (dated by TCRdb to 2016 to 2018). In the study overall: The goal of the study was to find out how much peripheral blood is required to reliably describe the TCRbeta and IgG repertoires of an individual. In each of the ten independently drawn blood samples, TCRbeta and IgG repertoires were quantified. As technical replicates, two replicate TCRbeta cDNA libraries were made from one shared RNA pool taken from a single 10 ml draw. On the study overall, not on this receptor specifically: Every single 10 ml sample contained the 1,000 most abundant TCRbeta clonotypes from the pooled draws. When 3 or 4 tubes (roughly 27-45 ml blood) were combined, saturation was approached in coverage of the top 10,000 TCRbeta clonotypes. EDTA tubes required immediate fractionation, limiting use in multi-site collections. Pooling tubes did not increase the overlap of rare TCRbeta clonotypes, which implies that much larger blood volumes would be needed to capture rare TCRbeta clonotypes. The TCRbeta rarefaction curves did not fully level off, which suggests under-sequencing or many low-abundance clonotypes. Across technical replicate libraries, 85% to 95% of the top 10,000 TCRbeta clonotypes in one library were also found in the other. Evidence of cross-contamination, likely caused by batch processing, was seen in one pair of TCRbeta libraries, and the UMI-sequence pairs shared between the two libraries were removed.

Comments on this clonotype: Its antigen has not been determined. The sample holds no much larger clone one base away, and base qualities are not on file.

TCRbeta repertoires were quantified from mRNA rather than genomic DNA, which captures expressed receptors. Buffy coat leukocytes were collected into Trizol, and RNA was extracted with the Direct-zol RNA MiniPrep Plus kit without cell sorting. To separate plasma, buffy coat and red blood cells, EDTA blood tubes were immediately centrifuged at 4 degrees C. Reading from cysteine to phenylalanine, the CDR3 counts 16 amino acids. CDR3 DNA only is kept here, 48 bases in frame from base 1. Germline trimming amounts to 0 bases on V and 4 bases on J, with 9 as the count of junction bases outside the gene matches. The germline V gene (reference sequence) yields GTSNPN for CDR1 and SVGIG for CDR2. Libraries came from PCR. Sequencing used an Illumina MiSeq. cDNA was synthesized with SMARTScribe reverse transcriptase and a 5' template-switch oligo that added a universal priming site. A 12-nucleotide random unique molecular identifier (UMI) was carried by the template-switch oligo, and each cDNA molecule was tagged with this UMI. During reverse transcription, chain-specific reverse primers targeted TCRbeta transcripts. Leftover template-switch adapters were removed by uracil DNA glycosylase treatment, and cDNA was purified using a Qiagen MinElute kit. The first PCR used KAPA HiFi HotStart ReadyMix for approximately 20 cycles, split across four 50 ul reactions with step-out primers. Before any further amplification, the products of the first-round PCR were gel-purified. Illumina Nextera adapters were attached in a second PCR of around 8 cycles, and the libraries were then purified and pooled. For each TCRbeta molecule, the UMI barcode was captured by a 50-nucleotide 5' read. The published analysis was carried out like this. Reads were grouped by UMI into consensus reads using the MIGEC toolkit. Final reads were produced by merging forward and reverse consensus reads with PEAR. A custom decontamination script removed identical UMI-sequence pairs shared across libraries, treating them as cross-sample contamination. MIGMAP, a wrapper around IgBLAST, was used for V(D)J assignment and CDR3 extraction. A TCR clonotype was defined by an identical V gene, J gene and CDR3 amino acid sequence; no sequencing was done for CDR1 and CDR2. TCRdb reanalyzed the raw reads on its own, using fastp at Q25 for trimming and MiXCR for clone calling, and kept in-frame beta chains. Every CDR3 protein is listed once, alongside the most common genes and DNA of its rows. The V and J calls reflect TCRdb's pipeline rather than the authors' work. A total of 4,000 or so distinct CDR3 sequences appear in this sample, around half of them only once. The ten largest clones represent 24% of the sample.

The sequence came from a human donor in good health. Sequencing was done on a sample of peripheral blood. This sequence uses TRBV30 and TRBJ1-2, with 9 bases in between that match TRBD1. CDR3 region: CAWSVKGQGPSYGYTF. The sequence in DNA is TGTGCCTGGAGTGTTAAGGGACAGGGCCCCTCCTATGGCTACACCTTC.